The 10 T cell receptor beta chains presented below share a single source sample, sequenced in a study of control samples from healthy donors and cancer patients. Data came from immunoSEQ multiplex PCR; TCRdb stores just in-frame clones and leaves some out. The table has around 110,000 clones, over 90% seen once. The specimen was blood. Every receptor here comes from a man aged 25 to 40 in good health.

This chain links TRBV28 with TRBJ2-2; D is ambiguous. Germline V gene sequence: CDR1 MDHEN, CDR2 SYDVKM. There are 12 residues in the CDR3. With 5 bases removed from V and 4 bases from J, the gap between germline ends came to 5 bases. The CDR3 nucleotides are TGTGCCAGCAGTCCCGGCACCGGGGAGCTGTTTTTT. Protein: CASSPGTGELFF.

The rearrangement links TRBV4-1 to TRBJ1-2, with D unresolved. There are 15 residues in the CDR3. The V end was cut by 4 bases, the J end by 1 base, with 13 bases between. Germline V CDR1 and CDR2: MGHRA, YSYEKL. The CDR3 sequence is CASSLSRALNYGYTF. The CDR3 DNA is TGCGCCAGCAGCCTCTCTAGGGCCCTTAACTATGGCTACACCTTC.

The genes are TRBV5-6 and TRBJ1-2, with 7 nucleotides matching TRBD1. The CDR3 contains 13 residues. The V and J ends lost 6 bases and 4 bases, in that order; junction bases with no gene match: 6. Per the germline V gene, CDR1 is SGHDT and CDR2 is YYEEEE. CDR3 DNA sequence: TGTGCCAGCACCCGGGACAGAAGCTATGGCTACACCTTC. This translates into CASTRDRSYGYTF.

The J gene is TRBJ1-6, the V gene TRBV7-2; no reliable D call. There are 14 residues in the CDR3. Per germline, CDR1 SGHTA and CDR2 FQGNSA. Trimming stripped 4 bases from V and 9 bases from J, with 13 bases between. CDR3 sequence reads: CASSYRGSSSPLHF. In DNA form, the CDR3 reads TGTGCCAGCAGCTACCGAGGGTCAAGTTCACCCCTCCACTTT. Full variable domain (rest looked up from reference TRBV7-2 and TRBJ1-6): GAGVSQSPSNKVTEKGKDVELRCDPISGHTALYWYRQSLGQGLEFLIYFQGNSAPDKSGLPSDRFSAERTGGSVSTLTIQRTQQEDSAVYLCASSYRGSSSPLHFGNGTRLTVT.

The chain couples TRBV11-2 to TRBJ2-5; possibly TRBD1 or TRBD2 for D (6 bases each). Germline values: CDR1 SGHAT, CDR2 FQNNGV. This CDR3 spans 17 amino acids. Trimming left V 6 bases short and J 2 bases short, with 22 bases between. The CDR3 DNA reads TGTGCCAGCAGTTCTCTAGGGGGACTCCGAAATCAAGAGACCCAGTACTTC. It translates to CASSSLGGLRNQETQYF.

V is TRBV2 and J is TRBJ1-5; a possible D gene is TRBD1 (5 bases). From germline, CDR1 is SNHLY and CDR2 FYNNEI. V was clipped by 6 bases and J by 7 bases, with 10 bases between them. The CDR3 length is 12 residues. The CDR3 DNA follows: TGTGCCAGCAGCTTGGGGGAACAGCCCCAGCATTTT. Amino acid sequence: CASSLGEQPQHF.

The rearrangement joins TRBV7-6 to TRBJ2-7; D is unresolved. V was clipped by 1 base and J by 3 bases, with 1 base between them. The germline gives CDR1 SGHVS, CDR2 FNYEAQ. CDR3 length equals 11 residues. Here the CDR3 DNA reads TGTGCCAGCAGCTTAGACTACGAGCAGTACTTC. This gives the protein CASSLDYEQYF.

This rearrangement joins TRBV2 to TRBJ1-2, with D uncertain. V shed 7 bases and J shed 5 bases, with 14 bases lying between them. The CDR3 is made up of 13 amino acids. Germline V gene lookup returns CDR1 SNHLY and CDR2 FYNNEI. Here the CDR3 reads CASTEGSRYGYTF. CDR3 coding DNA: TGTGCCAGCACCGAAGGGAGTCGGTATGGCTACACCTTC.

The V call is TRBV5-1, the J call TRBJ2-7; no reliable D call. V was cut by 2 bases and J by 9 bases, with 9 bases left in between. Germline CDR1 reads SGHRS; CDR2 reads YFSETQ. The length of the CDR3 is 11 residues. The chain's CDR3 is CASSFQDAQYF. Here the CDR3 DNA reads TGCGCCAGCAGCTTCCAGGACGCGCAGTACTTC.

V usage is TRBV6-6 and J usage is TRBJ1-4; D is ambiguous. The germline CDR1 and CDR2 sequences are MNHNY and SVGAGI (reference sequence). V lost 2 bases and J 8 bases, leaving 15 bases between the germline ends. CDR3 size: 15 residues. CDR3 sequence (DNA): TGTGCCAGCAGTTACGTCAAGGGTGAGGAAGAAAAACTGTTTTTT. Amino acid sequence: CASSYVKGEEEKLFF.